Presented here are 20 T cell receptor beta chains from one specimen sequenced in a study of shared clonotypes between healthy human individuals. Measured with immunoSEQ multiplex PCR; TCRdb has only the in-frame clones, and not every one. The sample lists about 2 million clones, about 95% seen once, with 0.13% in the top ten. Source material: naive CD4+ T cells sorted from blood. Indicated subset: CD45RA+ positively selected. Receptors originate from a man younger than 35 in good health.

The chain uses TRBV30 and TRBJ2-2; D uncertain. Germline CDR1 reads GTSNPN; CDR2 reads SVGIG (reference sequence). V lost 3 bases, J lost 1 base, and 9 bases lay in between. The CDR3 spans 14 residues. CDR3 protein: CAWRSPVNTGELFF. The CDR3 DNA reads TGTGCCTGGAGATCTCCAGTGAACACCGGGGAGCTGTTTTTT.

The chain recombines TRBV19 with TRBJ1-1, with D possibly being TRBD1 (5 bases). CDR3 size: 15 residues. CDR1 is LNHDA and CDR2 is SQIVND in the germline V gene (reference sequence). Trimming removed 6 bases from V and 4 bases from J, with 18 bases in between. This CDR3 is CASRDPAGPLTEAFF. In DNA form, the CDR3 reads TGTGCCAGTAGGGATCCGGCGGGACCGCTCACTGAAGCTTTCTTT.

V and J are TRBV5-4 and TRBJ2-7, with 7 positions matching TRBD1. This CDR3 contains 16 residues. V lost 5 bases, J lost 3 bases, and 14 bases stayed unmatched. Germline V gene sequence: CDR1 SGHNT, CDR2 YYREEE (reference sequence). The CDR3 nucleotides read TGTGCCAGCAGTCCCTCCCGGGACAGAGGACTCTACGAGCAGTACTTC. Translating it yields CASSPSRDRGLYEQYF.

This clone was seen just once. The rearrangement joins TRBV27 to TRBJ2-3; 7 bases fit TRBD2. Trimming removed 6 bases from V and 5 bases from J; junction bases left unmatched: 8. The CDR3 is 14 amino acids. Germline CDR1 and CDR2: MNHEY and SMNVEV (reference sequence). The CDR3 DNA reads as TGTGCCAGCAGCCTGCGACTAGCAATAGATACGCAGTATTTT. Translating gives CASSLRLAIDTQYF.

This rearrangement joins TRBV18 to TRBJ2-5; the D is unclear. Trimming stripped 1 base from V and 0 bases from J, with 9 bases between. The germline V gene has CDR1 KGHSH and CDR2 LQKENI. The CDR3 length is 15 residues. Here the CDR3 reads CASSPRVTDQETQYF. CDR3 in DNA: TGTGCCAGCTCACCACGGGTCACAGACCAAGAGACCCAGTACTTC.

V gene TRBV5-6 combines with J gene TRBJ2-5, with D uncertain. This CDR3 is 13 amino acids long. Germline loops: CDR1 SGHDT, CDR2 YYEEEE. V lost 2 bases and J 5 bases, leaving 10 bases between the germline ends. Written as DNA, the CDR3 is TGTGCCAGCAGCTTTGACTTTGGGGAGACCCAGTACTTC. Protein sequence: CASSFDFGETQYF.

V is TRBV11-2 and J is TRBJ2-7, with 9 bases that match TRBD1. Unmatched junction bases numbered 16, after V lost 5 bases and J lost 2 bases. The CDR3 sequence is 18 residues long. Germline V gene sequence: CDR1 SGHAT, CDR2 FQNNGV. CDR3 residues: CASSPPGQGVTRPYEQYF. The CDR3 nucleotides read TGTGCCAGCAGCCCACCGGGACAGGGTGTCACTAGGCCCTACGAGCAGTACTTC.

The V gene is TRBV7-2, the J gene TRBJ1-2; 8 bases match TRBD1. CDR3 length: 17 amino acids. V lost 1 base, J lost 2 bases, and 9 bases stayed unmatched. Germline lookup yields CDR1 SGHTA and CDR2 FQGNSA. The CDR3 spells CASSLGGGQGANYGYTF. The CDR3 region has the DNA TGTGCCAGCAGCTTAGGGGGCGGACAGGGCGCGAACTATGGCTACACCTTC.

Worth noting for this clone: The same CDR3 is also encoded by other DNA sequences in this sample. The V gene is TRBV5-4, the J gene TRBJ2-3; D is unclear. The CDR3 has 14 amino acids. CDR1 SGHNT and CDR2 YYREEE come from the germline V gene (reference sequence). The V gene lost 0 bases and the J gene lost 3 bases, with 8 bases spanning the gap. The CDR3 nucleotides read TGTGCCAGCAGCTTGGATCGCGGAACAGATACGCAGTATTTT. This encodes CASSLDRGTDTQYF.

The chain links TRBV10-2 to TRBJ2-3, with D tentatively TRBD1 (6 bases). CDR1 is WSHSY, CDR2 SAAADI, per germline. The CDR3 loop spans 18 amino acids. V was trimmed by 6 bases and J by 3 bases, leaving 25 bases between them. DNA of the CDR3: TGCGCCAGCAGACCTTTGACAGGATACGGGACCCTGACAGATACGCAGTATTTT. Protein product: CASRPLTGYGTLTDTQYF.

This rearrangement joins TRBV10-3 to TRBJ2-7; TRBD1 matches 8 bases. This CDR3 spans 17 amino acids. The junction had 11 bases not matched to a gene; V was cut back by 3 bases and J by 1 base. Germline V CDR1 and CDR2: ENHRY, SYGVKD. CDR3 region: CAISELEGQALSYEQYF. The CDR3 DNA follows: TGTGCCATCAGTGAACTAGAGGGACAGGCGCTTTCCTACGAGCAGTACTTC.

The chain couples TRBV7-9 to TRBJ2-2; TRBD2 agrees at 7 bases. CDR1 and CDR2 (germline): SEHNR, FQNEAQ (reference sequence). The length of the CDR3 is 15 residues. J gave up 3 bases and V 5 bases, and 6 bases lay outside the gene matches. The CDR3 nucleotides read TGTGCCAGCAGCCCGACCGCGGGGGACACCGGGGAGCTGTTTTTT. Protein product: CASSPTAGDTGELFF.

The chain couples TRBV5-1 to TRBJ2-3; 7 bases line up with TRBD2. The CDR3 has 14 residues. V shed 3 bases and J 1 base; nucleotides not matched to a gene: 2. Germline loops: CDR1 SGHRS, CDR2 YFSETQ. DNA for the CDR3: TGCGCCAGCAGCTGGGAGGGGCGCACAGATACGCAGTATTTT. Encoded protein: CASSWEGRTDTQYF. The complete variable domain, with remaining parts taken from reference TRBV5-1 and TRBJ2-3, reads KAGVTQTPRYLIKTRGQQVTLSCSPISGHRSVSWYQQTPGQGLQFLFEYFSETQRNKGNFPGRFSGRQFSNSRSEMNVSTLELGDSALYLCASSWEGRTDTQYFGPGTRLTVL.

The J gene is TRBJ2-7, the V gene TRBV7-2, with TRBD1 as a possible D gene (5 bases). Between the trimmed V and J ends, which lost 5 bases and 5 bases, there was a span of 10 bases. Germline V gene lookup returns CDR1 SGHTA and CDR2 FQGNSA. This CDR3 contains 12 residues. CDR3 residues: CASSVQVNEQYF. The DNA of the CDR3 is TGTGCCAGCAGCGTACAGGTGAACGAGCAGTACTTC.

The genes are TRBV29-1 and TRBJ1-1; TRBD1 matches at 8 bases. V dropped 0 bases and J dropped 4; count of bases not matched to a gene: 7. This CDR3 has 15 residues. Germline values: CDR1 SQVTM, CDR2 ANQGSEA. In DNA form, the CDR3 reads TGCAGCGTTGAAGAAACAGGGGGGCCACCCACTGAAGCTTTCTTT. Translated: CSVEETGGPPTEAFF.

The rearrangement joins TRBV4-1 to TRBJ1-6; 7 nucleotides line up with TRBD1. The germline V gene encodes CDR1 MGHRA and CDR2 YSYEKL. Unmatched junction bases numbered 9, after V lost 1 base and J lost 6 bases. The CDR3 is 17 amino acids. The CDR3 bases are TGCGCCAGCAGCCAAGTCATTGCGGGACAGACTAATTCACCCCTCCACTTT. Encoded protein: CASSQVIAGQTNSPLHF.

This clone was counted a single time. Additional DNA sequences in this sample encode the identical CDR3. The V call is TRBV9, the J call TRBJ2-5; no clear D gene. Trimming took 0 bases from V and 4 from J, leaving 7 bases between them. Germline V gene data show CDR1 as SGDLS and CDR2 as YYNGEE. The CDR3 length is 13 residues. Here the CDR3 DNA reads TGTGCCAGCAGCGTAGGGGCGCCAGAGACCCAGTACTTC. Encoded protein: CASSVGAPETQYF.

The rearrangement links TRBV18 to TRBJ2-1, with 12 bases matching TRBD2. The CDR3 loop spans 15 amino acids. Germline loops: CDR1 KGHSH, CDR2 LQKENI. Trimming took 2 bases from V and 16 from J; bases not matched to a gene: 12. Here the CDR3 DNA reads TGTGCCAGCTCACCAGAGCTAGCGGGAGGGCCGGGGTCCTTCTTC. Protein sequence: CASSPELAGGPGSFF. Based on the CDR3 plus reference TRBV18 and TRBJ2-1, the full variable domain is NAGVMQNPRHLVRRRGQEARLRCSPMKGHSHVYWYRQLPEEGLKFMVYLQKENIIDESGMPKERFSAEFPKEGPSILRIQQVVRGDSAAYFCASSPELAGGPGSFFGPGTRLTVL.

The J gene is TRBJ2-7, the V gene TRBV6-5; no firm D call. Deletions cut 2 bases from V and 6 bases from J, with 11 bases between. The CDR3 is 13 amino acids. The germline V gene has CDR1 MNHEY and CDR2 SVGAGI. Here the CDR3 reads CASSYLRFAEQYF. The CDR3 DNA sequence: TGTGCCAGCAGTTACCTACGATTCGCCGAGCAGTACTTC.

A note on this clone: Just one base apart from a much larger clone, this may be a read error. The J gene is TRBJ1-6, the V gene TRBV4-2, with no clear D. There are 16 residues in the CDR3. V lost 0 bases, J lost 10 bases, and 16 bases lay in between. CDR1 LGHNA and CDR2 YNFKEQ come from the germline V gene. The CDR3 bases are TGTGCCAGCAGCCAAGATGCCCTCGGTGGAGGGTCACCCCTCCACTTT. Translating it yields CASSQDALGGGSPLHF.